The source of this T cell receptor beta chain is a study of T cell responses to AZD1222 COVID-19 vaccine. About this clone itself: Its antigen is as yet unknown.

Findings of the study overall: Spike-specific TCRs gained breadth and depth after people received two AZD1222 doses. Reportedly, nearly half of unique spike TCRs recognized epitopes outside B.1.351/B.1.1.7 mutations. Baseline serology detected seropositivity in only six AZD1222 recipients. Donors skewed white British and female; clonal diversity was possibly underestimated.

The protocol was immunoSEQ multiplex PCR, while the TCRdb copy is restricted to in-frame clones and leaves out a portion. The repertoire includes roughly 200,000 clones, roughly 90% of them detected once, and approximately 1.7% sits in the top ten. The CDR3 covers 15 residues. V was clipped by 4 bases and J by 1 base; unmatched bases: 4. CDR1 and CDR2 from the germline V gene are MNHEY and SVGAGI. V and J are TRBV6-5 and TRBJ2-7; TRBD2 matches at 10 bases. The source of this sequence is an adult who received the AZD1222 COVID-19 vaccine. The material sequenced was peripheral blood, taken 28 days after the second AZD1222 dose. DNA for the CDR3: TGTGCCAGCAGTTCTCCTAGCGGGAGTTCCTACGAGCAGTACTTC. This translates into CASSSPSGSSYEQYF.